This T cell receptor beta chain was profiled in a study of long-term antiretroviral therapy in people with HIV. Study results and limitations: Repertoire dominance by clones expanded before ART was seen at all time points.

Every specimen provided 1-10 million cryopreserved PBMC before DNA extraction took place. Concerning this clone itself: Its antigen is undetermined.

Assay version v3.0 of immunoSEQ was used, and it was run at survey level. Per-sample sequencing targets were roughly 40,000-50,000 T-cell genomes. Profiled with immunoSEQ multiplex PCR; TCRdb holds only in-frame clones, not every one. Seen here are about 24,000 clones, less than 90% observed once, and the top ten hold roughly a quarter. Trimming removed 3 bases from V and 3 bases from J, with 2 bases in between. Germline values: CDR1 SGHNT, CDR2 YENEEA. The CDR3 loop spans 12 amino acids. The material was unsorted PBMCs, obtained 0.4 years after starting antiretroviral therapy. This sequence joins TRBV11-3 and TRBJ2-2; D remains unclear. The sequence was obtained from a man aged 45 to 65 with HIV. The CDR3 DNA sequence: TGTGCCAGCAGCTTCTACACCGGGGAGCTGTTTTTT. Its protein product is CASSFYTGELFF.